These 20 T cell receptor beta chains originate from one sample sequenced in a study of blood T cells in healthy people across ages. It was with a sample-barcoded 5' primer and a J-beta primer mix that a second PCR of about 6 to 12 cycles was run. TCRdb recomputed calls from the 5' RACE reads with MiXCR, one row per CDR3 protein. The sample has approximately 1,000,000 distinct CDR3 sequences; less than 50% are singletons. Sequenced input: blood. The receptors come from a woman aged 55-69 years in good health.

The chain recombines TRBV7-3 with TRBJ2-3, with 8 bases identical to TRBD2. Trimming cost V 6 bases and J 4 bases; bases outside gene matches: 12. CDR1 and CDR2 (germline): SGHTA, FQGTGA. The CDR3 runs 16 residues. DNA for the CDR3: TGTGCCAGCAGTACCAAAGCGGGAGCCCAACCAGATACGCAGTATTTT. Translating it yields CASSTKAGAQPDTQYF. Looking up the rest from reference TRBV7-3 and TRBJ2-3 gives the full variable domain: GAGVSQTPSNKVTEKGKYVELRCDPISGHTALYWYRQSLGQGPEFLIYFQGTGAADDSGLPNDRFFAVRPEGSVSTLKIQRTERGDSAVYLCASSTKAGAQPDTQYFGPGTRLTVL.

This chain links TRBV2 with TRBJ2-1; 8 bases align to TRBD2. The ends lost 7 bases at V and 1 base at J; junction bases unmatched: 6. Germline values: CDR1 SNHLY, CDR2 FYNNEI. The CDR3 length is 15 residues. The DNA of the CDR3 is TGTGCCAGCACAAGCGGGAGTGGGTCCTACAATGAGCAGTTCTTC. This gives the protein CASTSGSGSYNEQFF.

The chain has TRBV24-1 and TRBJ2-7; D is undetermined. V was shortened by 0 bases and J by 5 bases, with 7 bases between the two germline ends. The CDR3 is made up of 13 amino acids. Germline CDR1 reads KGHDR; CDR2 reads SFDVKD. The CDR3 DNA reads TGTGCCACCAGTGATTTGATGCAGGACGAGCAGTACTTC. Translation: CATSDLMQDEQYF.

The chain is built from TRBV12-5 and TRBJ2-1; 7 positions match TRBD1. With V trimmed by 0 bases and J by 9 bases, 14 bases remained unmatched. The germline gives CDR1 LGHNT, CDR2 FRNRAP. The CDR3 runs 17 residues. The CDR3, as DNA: TGTGCTAGTGGTTTGGTTCGCCTCGGGACAGCTCACGGTGAGCAGTTCTTC. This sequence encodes CASGLVRLGTAHGEQFF.

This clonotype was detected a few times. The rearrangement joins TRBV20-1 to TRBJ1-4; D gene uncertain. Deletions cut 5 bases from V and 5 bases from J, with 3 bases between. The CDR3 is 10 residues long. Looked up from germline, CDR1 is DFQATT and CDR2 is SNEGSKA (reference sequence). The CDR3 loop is CSAVNEKLFF. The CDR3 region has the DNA TGCAGTGCTGTGAATGAAAAACTGTTTTTT.

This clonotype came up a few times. The CDR3 nucleotides are TGTGCCAGCAGTGATGACAGGGGGTTGACAGATACGCAGTATTTT. This translates into CASSDDRGLTDTQYF. J is TRBJ2-3 and V is TRBV2; TRBD1 aligns across 9 bases. Germline lookup yields CDR1 SNHLY and CDR2 FYNNEI. The CDR3 has 15 residues. V lost 3 bases and J lost 3; bases outside the gene matches: 4.

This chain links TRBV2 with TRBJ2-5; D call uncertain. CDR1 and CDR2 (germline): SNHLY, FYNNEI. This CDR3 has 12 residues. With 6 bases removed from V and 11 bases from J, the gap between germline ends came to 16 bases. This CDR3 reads CASSRYRNEQYF. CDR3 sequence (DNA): TGTGCCAGCAGCCGATATCGGAACGAACAGTACTTC.

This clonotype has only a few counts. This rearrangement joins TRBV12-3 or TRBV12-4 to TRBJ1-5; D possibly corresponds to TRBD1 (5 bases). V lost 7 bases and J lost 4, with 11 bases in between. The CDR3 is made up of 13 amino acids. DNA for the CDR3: TGTGCCAGCACCAGACAGTCGAATCAGCCCCAGCATTTT. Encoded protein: CASTRQSNQPQHF.

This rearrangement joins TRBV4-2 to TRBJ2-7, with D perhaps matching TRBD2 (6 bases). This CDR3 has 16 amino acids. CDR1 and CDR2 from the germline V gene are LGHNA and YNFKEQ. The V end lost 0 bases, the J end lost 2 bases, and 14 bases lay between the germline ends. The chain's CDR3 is CASSQEMSGGTYEQYF. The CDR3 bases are TGTGCCAGCAGCCAAGAGATGAGCGGAGGGACCTACGAGCAGTACTTC.

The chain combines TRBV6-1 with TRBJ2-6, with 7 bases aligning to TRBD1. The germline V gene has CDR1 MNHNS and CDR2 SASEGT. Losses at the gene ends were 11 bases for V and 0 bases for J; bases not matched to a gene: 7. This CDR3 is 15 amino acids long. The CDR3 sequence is CAGRQGPSGANVLTF. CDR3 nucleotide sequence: TGTGCCGGCCGACAGGGTCCCTCTGGGGCCAACGTCCTGACTTTC.

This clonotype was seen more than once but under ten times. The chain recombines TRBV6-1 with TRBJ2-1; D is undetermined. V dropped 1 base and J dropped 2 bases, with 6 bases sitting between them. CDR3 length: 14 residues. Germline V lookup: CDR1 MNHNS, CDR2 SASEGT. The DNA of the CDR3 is TGTGCCAGCAGTGAAGAGTCTCCCTACAATGAGCAGTTCTTC. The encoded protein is CASSEESPYNEQFF.

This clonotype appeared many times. The chain's CDR3 is CASSVGVRGHTDTQYF. The CDR3 DNA reads TGTGCCAGCAGCGTAGGAGTCAGGGGACACACAGATACGCAGTATTTT. The chain carries TRBV9 and TRBJ2-3, with D tentatively TRBD1 (6 bases). Germline V gene lookup returns CDR1 SGDLS and CDR2 YYNGEE. V was cut by 0 bases and J by 2 bases, with 13 bases left in between. The CDR3 totals 16 residues.

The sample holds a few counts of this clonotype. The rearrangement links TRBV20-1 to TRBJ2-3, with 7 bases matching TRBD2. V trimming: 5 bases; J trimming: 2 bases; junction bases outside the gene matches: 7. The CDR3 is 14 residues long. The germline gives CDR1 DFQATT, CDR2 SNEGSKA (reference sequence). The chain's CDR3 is CSAFTLADTDTQYF. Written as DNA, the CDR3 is TGCAGTGCTTTCACTCTAGCGGACACAGATACGCAGTATTTT.

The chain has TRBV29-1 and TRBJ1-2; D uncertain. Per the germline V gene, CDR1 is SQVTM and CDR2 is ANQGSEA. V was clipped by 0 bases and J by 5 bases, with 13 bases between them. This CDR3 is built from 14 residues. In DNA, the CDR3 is TGCAGCGTTGAAGATGGTTGGCAGTATTATGGCTACACCTTC. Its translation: CSVEDGWQYYGYTF.

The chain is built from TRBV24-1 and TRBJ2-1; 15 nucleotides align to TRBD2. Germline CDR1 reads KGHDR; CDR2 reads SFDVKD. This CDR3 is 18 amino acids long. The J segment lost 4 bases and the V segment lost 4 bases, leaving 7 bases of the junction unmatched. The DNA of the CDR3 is TGTGCCACCAGTGACCCTGGACTAGCGGGAGGGCAATACAATGAGCAGTTCTTC. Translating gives CATSDPGLAGGQYNEQFF.

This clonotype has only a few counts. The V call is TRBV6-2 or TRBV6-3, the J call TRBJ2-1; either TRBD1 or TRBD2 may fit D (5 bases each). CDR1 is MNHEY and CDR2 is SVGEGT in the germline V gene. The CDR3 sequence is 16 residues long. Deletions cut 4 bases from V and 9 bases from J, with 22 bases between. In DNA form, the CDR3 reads TGTGCCAGCAGTTCGCTCCGGGACCCCCTTAACGTTGAGCAGTTCTTC. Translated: CASSSLRDPLNVEQFF.

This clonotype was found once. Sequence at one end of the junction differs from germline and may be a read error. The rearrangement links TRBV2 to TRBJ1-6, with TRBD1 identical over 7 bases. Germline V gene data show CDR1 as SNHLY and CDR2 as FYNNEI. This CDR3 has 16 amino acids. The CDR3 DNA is TGTGCCGGCAGTGAGACAGGGAGCTCCTATAATCCACCCCTCCACTTT. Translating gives CAGSETGSSYNPPLHF. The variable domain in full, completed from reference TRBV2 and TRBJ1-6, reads EPEVTQTPSHQVTQMGQEVILRCVPISNHLYFYWYRQILGQKVEFLVSFYNNEISEKSEIFDDQFSVERPDGSNFTLKIRSTKLEDSAMYFCAGSETGSSYNPPLHFGNGTRLTVT.

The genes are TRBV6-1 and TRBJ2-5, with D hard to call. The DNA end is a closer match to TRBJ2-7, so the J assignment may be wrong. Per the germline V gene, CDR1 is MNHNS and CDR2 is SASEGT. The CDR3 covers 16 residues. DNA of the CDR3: TGTGCCAGCAGAGACCGGTGGAAACTACCAAAACACGAGCAGTACTTC. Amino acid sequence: CASRDRWKLPKHEQYF.

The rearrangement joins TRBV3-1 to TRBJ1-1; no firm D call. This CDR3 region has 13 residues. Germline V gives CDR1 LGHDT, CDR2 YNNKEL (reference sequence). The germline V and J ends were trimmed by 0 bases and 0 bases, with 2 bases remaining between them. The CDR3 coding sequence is TGTGCCAGCAGCCAAGAGTTGAACACTGAAGCTTTCTTT. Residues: CASSQELNTEAFF.

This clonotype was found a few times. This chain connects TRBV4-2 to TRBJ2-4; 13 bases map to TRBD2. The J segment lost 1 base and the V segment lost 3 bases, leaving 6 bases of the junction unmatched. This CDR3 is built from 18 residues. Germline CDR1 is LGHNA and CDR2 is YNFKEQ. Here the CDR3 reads CASSQGLAGLGAKNIQYF. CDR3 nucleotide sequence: TGTGCCAGCAGCCAGGGACTAGCGGGGCTGGGGGCCAAAAACATTCAGTACTTC.